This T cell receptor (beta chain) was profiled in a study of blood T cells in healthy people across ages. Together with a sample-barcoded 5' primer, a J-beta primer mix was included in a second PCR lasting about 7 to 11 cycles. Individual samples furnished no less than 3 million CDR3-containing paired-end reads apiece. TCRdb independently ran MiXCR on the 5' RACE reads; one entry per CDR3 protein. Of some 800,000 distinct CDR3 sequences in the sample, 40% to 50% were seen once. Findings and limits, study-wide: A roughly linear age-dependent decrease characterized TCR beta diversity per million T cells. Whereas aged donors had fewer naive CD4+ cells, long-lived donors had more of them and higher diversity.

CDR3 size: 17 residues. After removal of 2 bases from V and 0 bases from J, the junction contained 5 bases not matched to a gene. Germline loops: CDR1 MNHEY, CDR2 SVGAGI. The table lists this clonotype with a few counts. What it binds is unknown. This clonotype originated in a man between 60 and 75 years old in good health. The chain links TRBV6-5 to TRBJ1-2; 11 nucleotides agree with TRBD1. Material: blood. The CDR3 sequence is CASSYRGQGASNYGYTF. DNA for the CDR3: TGTGCCAGCAGTTACAGAGGACAGGGGGCTTCTAACTATGGCTACACCTTC.